These 20 T cell receptor beta chains came from one sample sequenced in a study of blood T cell repertoires in COVID-19. TCRdb's table, derived via immunoSEQ multiplex PCR, lists solely in-frame clones and lacks some. The sample has 270,000 or so clones; about 80% are singletons. The sequenced sample consisted of peripheral blood. The receptors originated from a woman aged 45-65 years who had recovered from COVID-19.

This clone was observed a single time. This chain links TRBV6-4 with TRBJ1-2; TRBD1 agrees at 7 bases. V was clipped by 6 bases and J by 3 bases; unmatched bases: 7. Germline V gives CDR1 MRHNA, CDR2 SNTAGT. The CDR3 consists of 14 residues. CDR3 amino acids: CASRPGQTDYGYTF. In DNA form, the CDR3 reads TGTGCCAGCAGACCGGGACAGACAGACTATGGCTACACCTTC.

The chain combines TRBV6-1 with TRBJ2-7; TRBD2 aligns across 8 bases. J was trimmed by 3 bases and V by 3 bases; bases with no gene match: 7. Germline V gene lookup returns CDR1 MNHNS and CDR2 SASEGT. CDR3 length: 15 amino acids. The CDR3 spells CASSEEREPFYEQYF. CDR3 coding DNA: TGTGCCAGCAGTGAGGAGCGGGAGCCATTCTACGAGCAGTACTTC.

The chain links TRBV4-3 to TRBJ1-1, with no clear D. The CDR3 is 14 amino acids. The germline V gene has CDR1 LGHNA and CDR2 YSLEER. Trimming shortened V by 1 base and J by 2 bases, and 8 bases separated the two germline ends. The CDR3: CASSQVDFNTEAFF. The CDR3 nucleotides read TGCGCCAGCAGCCAAGTAGACTTTAACACTGAAGCTTTCTTT.

The chain joins TRBV18 to TRBJ2-1; 10 bases are a match to TRBD2. V lost 0 bases and J lost 7; bases outside the gene matches: 6. The germline gives CDR1 KGHSH, CDR2 LQKENI. The CDR3 consists of 16 residues. In DNA form, the CDR3 reads TGTGCCAGCTCACCACCGGCTAGCGGGAGACAAAATGAGCAGTTCTTC. Amino acid sequence: CASSPPASGRQNEQFF.

CDR3 residues: CASSETATEAFF. The CDR3, as DNA: TGTGCCAGCAGTGAAACAGCCACTGAAGCTTTCTTT. The rearrangement links TRBV6-1 to TRBJ1-1; D is ambiguous. The germline V gene has CDR1 MNHNS and CDR2 SASEGT. This CDR3 has 12 residues. Trimming removed 2 bases from V and 4 bases from J, with 5 bases in between.

The V gene is TRBV6-5, the J gene TRBJ2-7; D remains unclear. CDR3 length: 16 residues. Germline assignment: CDR1 MNHEY and CDR2 SVGAGI. V lost 0 bases and J 3 bases, leaving 15 bases between the germline ends. The CDR3 DNA reads as TGTGCCAGCAGTTACTCCCCCCCGGCGGTGGGCTACGAGCAGTACTTC. It translates to CASSYSPPAVGYEQYF.

There are a few counts of this clone. The gene calls are TRBV28 and TRBJ1-2; D is unclear. Trimming took off 6 bases at V and 4 bases at J, with 12 bases between the two ends. The CDR3 is made up of 13 amino acids. Germline V gene sequence: CDR1 MDHEN, CDR2 SYDVKM. The DNA for the CDR3 is TGTGCCAGCAGCCAATCGGGTACCTATGGCTACACCTTC. Translating gives CASSQSGTYGYTF.

In its sample, this clone was seen many times. The rearrangement links TRBV4-2 to TRBJ2-5, with TRBD1 matching 11 bases. The ends lost 0 bases at V and 5 bases at J; junction bases unmatched: 5. The CDR3 is 16 amino acids. Per the germline V gene, CDR1 is LGHNA and CDR2 is YNFKEQ. The CDR3 region has the DNA TGTGCCAGCAGCCAAGATCTGGGACAGGGGGGGGAGACCCAGTACTTC. This translates into CASSQDLGQGGETQYF.

This rearrangement joins TRBV6-5 to TRBJ2-1; 7 bases are a match to TRBD1. V shed 8 bases and J 4 bases; nucleotides not matched to a gene: 11. CDR3 length: 15 amino acids. Germline loops: CDR1 MNHEY, CDR2 SVGAGI. CDR3 protein: CASLPGTGDYNEQFF. The CDR3 DNA follows: TGTGCCAGCCTCCCCGGCACAGGGGATTACAATGAGCAGTTCTTC.

The chain joins TRBV18 to TRBJ2-7, with 13 bases fitting TRBD2. V shed 2 bases and J 5 bases; nucleotides not matched to a gene: 6. The germline CDR1 and CDR2 sequences are KGHSH and LQKENI. The CDR3 totals 16 residues. CDR3 DNA: TGTGCCAGCTCACCAATAACTAGCGGGAGGGCCGACGAGCAGTACTTC. It codes for CASSPITSGRADEQYF. The variable domain in full, with the rest retrieved from reference TRBV18 and TRBJ2-7, is NAGVMQNPRHLVRRRGQEARLRCSPMKGHSHVYWYRQLPEEGLKFMVYLQKENIIDESGMPKERFSAEFPKEGPSILRIQQVVRGDSAAYFCASSPITSGRADEQYFGPGTRLTVT.

The rearrangement uses TRBV28 and TRBJ1-5; 9 bases align to TRBD1. Germline lookup yields CDR1 MDHEN and CDR2 SYDVKM. The CDR3 is made up of 15 amino acids. V lost 5 bases and J lost 2; bases outside the gene matches: 4. DNA for the CDR3: TGTGCCAGCAGTCCACAGGGGGCTGGCAATCAGCCCCAGCATTTT. Translation gives CASSPQGAGNQPQHF.

CDR3: CASGRQLNSGNTIYF. In nucleotides, the CDR3 is TGTGCCAGCGGACGACAGTTAAACTCTGGAAACACCATATATTTT. The chain carries TRBV5-8 and TRBJ1-3, with D possibly matching TRBD1 (5 bases). Deletions cut 7 bases from V and 0 bases from J, with 14 bases between. The CDR3 covers 15 residues. From germline, CDR1 is SGHTS and CDR2 YDEGEE.

This clone was recorded only once. The CDR3 DNA is TGTGCCAGCAGGCGGGGCGGGACAGGGGGAATCTACGAGCAGTACTTC. Translating gives CASRRGGTGGIYEQYF. This rearrangement joins TRBV11-2 to TRBJ2-7, with TRBD1 matching over 11 bases. V was pared by 6 bases and J by 3 bases, with 10 bases of the junction left unmatched. The germline CDR1 and CDR2 sequences are SGHAT and FQNNGV. This CDR3 has 16 residues.

The chain links TRBV19 to TRBJ1-4; 9 bases agree with TRBD1. The CDR3 is 15 amino acids. After removal of 10 bases from V and 8 bases from J, the junction contained 14 bases not matched to a gene. From germline, CDR1 is LNHDA and CDR2 SQIVND (reference sequence). The CDR3 nucleotides read TGTGCCACCCACCCTCGGACAGGGGCTCGAGAAAAACTGTTTTTT. It yields the protein CATHPRTGAREKLFF.

The chain has TRBV24-1 and TRBJ2-1; D may be TRBD1 (6 bases). The germline V gene encodes CDR1 KGHDR and CDR2 SFDVKD. This CDR3 has 14 amino acids. V dropped 2 bases and J dropped 9 bases, with 13 bases sitting between them. The CDR3 reads CATSDWSTGFEQFF. The CDR3 coding sequence is TGTGCCACCAGTGATTGGAGTACAGGGTTTGAGCAGTTCTTC.

V usage is TRBV5-6 and J usage is TRBJ1-4; D remains ambiguous. Germline V gives CDR1 SGHDT, CDR2 YYEEEE. The CDR3 is made up of 15 amino acids. V lost 2 bases and J 0 bases, leaving 8 bases between the germline ends. The CDR3 coding sequence is TGTGCCAGCAGCTTCACAGCCTCAACTAATGAAAAACTGTTTTTT. It translates to CASSFTASTNEKLFF.

The V call is TRBV28, the J call TRBJ1-5; D is unclear. Germline V CDR1 and CDR2: MDHEN, SYDVKM. V lost 2 bases to trimming and J lost 5 bases, with 7 bases between them. The CDR3 covers 13 residues. The CDR3 DNA follows: TGTGCCAGCAGTTTAAACTGGTATCAGCCCCAGCATTTT. Translated: CASSLNWYQPQHF.

This sequence joins TRBV7-8 and TRBJ2-3, with 8 nucleotides matching TRBD1. V lost 5 bases and J lost 2; bases outside the gene matches: 9. The CDR3 extends over 16 amino acids. Looked up from germline, CDR1 is SGHVS and CDR2 is FQNEAQ. CDR3 bases: TGTGCCAGCAGCCCCCGGACAGGGACGAACACAGATACGCAGTATTTT. This translates into CASSPRTGTNTDTQYF.

On this clone: This CDR3 is also generated by other DNA sequences in the sample. The chain is built from TRBV28 and TRBJ1-5; 8 bases are a match to TRBD1. With 5 bases clipped from V and 1 base from J, the junction kept 1 base outside the gene matches. This CDR3 spans 14 amino acids. Per germline, CDR1 MDHEN and CDR2 SYDVKM. The chain's CDR3 is CASSTGGSNQPQHF. In nucleotides, the CDR3 is TGTGCCAGCAGTACAGGGGGGAGCAATCAGCCCCAGCATTTT.

This sequence joins TRBV7-2 and TRBJ2-7, with TRBD2 identical over 11 bases. V was clipped by 5 bases and J by 9 bases; unmatched bases: 12. Germline loops: CDR1 SGHTA, CDR2 FQGNSA. This CDR3 is 15 amino acids long. The chain's CDR3 is CASSPGGSGGARQYF. The CDR3, as DNA: TGTGCCAGCAGCCCGGGTGGTAGCGGGGGGGCGAGGCAGTACTTC.